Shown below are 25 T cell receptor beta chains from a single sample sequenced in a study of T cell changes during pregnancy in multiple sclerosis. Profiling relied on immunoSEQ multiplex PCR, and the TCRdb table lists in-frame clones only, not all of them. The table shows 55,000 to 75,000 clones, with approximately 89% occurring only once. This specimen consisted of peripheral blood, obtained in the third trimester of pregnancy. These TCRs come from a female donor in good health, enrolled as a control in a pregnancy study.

The CDR3 here is CASRNAGTGDLYEQYF. The CDR3 bases are TGTGCCAGCCGGAATGCCGGGACAGGGGACCTATACGAGCAGTACTTC. This chain links TRBV28 with TRBJ2-7, with 10 positions matching TRBD1. The CDR3 consists of 16 residues. The V segment lost 8 bases and the J segment 4 bases; nucleotides outside the gene matches: 14. CDR1 MDHEN and CDR2 SYDVKM come from the germline V gene.

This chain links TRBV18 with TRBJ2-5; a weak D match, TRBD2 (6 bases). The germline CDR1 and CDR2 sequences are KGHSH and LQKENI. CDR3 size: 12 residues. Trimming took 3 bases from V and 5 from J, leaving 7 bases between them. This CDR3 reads CASSPGGETQYF. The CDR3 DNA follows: TGTGCCAGCTCACCTGGAGGGGAGACCCAGTACTTC.

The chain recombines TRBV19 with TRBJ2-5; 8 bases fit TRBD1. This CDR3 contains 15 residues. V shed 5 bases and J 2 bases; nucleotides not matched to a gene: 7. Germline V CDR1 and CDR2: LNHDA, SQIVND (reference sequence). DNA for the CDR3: TGTGCCAGTAGTCCCTGGGACAGGCCTCAAGAGACCCAGTACTTC. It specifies CASSPWDRPQETQYF.

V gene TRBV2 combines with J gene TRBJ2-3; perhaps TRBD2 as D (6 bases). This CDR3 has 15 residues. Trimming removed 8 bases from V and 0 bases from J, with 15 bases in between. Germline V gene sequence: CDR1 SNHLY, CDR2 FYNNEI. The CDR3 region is CASLRGNPSTDTQYF. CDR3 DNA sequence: TGTGCCAGCTTGCGGGGTAATCCTAGCACAGATACGCAGTATTTT.

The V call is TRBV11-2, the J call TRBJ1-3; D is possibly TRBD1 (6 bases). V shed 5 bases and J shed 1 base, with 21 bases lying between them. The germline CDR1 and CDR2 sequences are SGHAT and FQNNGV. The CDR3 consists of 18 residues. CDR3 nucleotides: TGTGCCAGCAGCCTTCGAAAACGACAGGCAGGGTCTGGAAACACCATATATTTT. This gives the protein CASSLRKRQAGSGNTIYF.

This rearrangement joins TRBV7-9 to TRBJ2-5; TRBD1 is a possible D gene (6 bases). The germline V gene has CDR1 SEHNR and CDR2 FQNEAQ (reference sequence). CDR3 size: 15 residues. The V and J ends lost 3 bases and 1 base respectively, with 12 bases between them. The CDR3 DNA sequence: TGTGCCAGCAGCTTCAGGACAGACATCCAAGAGACCCAGTACTTC. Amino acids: CASSFRTDIQETQYF.

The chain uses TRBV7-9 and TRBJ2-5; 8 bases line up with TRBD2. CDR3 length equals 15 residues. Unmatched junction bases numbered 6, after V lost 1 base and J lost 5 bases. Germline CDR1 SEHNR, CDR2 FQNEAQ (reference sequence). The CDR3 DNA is TGTGCCAGCAGCTTAGTTACTAGCGGCGTGGAGACCCAGTACTTC. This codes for CASSLVTSGVETQYF.

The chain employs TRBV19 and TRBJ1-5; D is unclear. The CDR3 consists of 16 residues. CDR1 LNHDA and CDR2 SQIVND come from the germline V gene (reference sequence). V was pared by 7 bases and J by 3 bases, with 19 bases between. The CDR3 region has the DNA TGTGCCAGTAACAACTATTCGAACCGGAACAATCAGCCCCAGCATTTT. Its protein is CASNNYSNRNNQPQHF.

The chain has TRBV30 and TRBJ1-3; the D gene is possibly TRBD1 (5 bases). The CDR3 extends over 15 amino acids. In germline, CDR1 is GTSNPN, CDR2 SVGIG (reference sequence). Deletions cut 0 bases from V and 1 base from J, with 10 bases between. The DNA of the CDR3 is TGTGCCTGGAGTGTACTCGGGGGTTCTGGAAACACCATATATTTT. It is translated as CAWSVLGGSGNTIYF.

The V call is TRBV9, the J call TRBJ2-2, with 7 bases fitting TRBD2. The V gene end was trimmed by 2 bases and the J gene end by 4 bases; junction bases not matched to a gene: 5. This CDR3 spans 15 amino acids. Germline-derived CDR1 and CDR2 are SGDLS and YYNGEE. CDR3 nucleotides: TGTGCCAGCAGCGTTCAGGGCGGGAGCACCGGGGAGCTGTTTTTT. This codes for CASSVQGGSTGELFF.

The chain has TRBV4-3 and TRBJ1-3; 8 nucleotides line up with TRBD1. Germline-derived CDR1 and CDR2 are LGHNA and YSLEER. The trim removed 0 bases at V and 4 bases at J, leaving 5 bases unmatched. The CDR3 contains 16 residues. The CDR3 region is CASSQDGGQVGNTIYF. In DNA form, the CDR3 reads TGCGCCAGCAGCCAAGATGGGGGACAGGTGGGAAACACCATATATTTT.

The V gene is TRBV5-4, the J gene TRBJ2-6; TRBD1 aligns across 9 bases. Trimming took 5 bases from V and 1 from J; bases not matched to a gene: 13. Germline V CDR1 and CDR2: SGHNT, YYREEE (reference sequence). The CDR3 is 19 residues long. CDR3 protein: CASRLWDRVVPSGANVLTF. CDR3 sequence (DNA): TGTGCCAGCAGGCTGTGGGACAGGGTGGTCCCATCTGGGGCCAACGTCCTGACTTTC.

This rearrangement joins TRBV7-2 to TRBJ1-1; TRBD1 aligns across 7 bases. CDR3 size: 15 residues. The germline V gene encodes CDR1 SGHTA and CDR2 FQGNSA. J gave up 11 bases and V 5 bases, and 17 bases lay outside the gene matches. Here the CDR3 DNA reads TGTGCCAGCAGCGCACATGCTAGAAGACAGGGTATTGCTTTCTTT. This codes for CASSAHARRQGIAFF.

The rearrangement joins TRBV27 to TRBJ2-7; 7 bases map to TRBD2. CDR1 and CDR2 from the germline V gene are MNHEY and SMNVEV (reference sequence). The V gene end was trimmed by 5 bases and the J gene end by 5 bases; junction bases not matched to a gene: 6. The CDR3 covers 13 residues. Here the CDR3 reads CASSLGGPNEQYF. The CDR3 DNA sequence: TGTGCCAGCAGTCTGGGAGGGCCCAACGAGCAGTACTTC.

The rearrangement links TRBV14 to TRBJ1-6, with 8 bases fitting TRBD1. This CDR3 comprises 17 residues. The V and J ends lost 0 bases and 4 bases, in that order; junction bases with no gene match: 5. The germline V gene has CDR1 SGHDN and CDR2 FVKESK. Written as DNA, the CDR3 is TGTGCCAGCAGCCAAGAAGGGACAGGCCGATATAATTCACCCCTCCACTTT. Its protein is CASSQEGTGRYNSPLHF.

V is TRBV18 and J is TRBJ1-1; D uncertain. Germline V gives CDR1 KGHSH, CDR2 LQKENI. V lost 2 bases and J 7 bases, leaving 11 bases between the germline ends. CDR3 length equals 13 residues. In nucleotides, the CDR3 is TGTGCCAGCTCACCATCAGAACGTGGTGAAGCTTTCTTT. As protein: CASSPSERGEAFF.

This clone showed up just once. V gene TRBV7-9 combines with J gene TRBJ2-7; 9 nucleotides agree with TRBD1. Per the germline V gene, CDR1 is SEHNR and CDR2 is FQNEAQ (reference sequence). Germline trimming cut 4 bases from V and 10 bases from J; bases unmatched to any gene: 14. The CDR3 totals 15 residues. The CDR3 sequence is CASSSLLSRDRAQYF. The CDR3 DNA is TGTGCCAGCAGCTCTCTCTTATCCCGGGACAGGGCTCAGTACTTC.

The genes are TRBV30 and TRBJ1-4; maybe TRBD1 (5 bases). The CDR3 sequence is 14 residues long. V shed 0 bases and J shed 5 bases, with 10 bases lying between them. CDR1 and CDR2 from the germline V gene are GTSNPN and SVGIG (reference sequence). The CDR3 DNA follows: TGTGCCTGGAGTGTACGGCGGGACAATGAAAAACTGTTTTTT. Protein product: CAWSVRRDNEKLFF.

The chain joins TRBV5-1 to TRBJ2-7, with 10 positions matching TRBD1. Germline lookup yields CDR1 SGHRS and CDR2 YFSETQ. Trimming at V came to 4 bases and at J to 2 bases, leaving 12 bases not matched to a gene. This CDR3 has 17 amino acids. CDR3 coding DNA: TGCGCCAGCAGCCCACGGGGGACAGGGGTCCATCCCTACGAGCAGTACTTC. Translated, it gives CASSPRGTGVHPYEQYF.

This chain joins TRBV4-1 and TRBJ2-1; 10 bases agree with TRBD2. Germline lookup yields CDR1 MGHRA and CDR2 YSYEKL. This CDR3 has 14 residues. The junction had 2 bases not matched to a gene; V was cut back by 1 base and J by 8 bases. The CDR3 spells CASSQVGTSDEQFF. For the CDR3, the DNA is TGCGCCAGCAGCCAAGTCGGGACTAGCGATGAGCAGTTCTTC.

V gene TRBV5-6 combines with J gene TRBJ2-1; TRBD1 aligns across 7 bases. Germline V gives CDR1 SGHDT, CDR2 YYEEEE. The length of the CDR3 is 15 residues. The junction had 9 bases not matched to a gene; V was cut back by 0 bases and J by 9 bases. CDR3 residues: CASSLGLTGYLEQFF. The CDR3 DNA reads TGTGCCAGCAGCTTGGGCTTGACAGGGTACCTTGAGCAGTTCTTC.

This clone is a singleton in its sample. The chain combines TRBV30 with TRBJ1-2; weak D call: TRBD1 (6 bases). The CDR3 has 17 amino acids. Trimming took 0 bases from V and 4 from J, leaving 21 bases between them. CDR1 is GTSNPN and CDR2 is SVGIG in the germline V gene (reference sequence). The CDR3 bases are TGTGCCTGGAGTGTATTCGGACAGCCGTCTCCGCGCTATGGCTACACCTTC. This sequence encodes CAWSVFGQPSPRYGYTF.

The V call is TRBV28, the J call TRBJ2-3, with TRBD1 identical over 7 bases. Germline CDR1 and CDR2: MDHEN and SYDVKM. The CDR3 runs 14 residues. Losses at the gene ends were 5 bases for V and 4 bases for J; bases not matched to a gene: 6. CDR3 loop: CASSRAGGPDTQYF. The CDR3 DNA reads TGTGCCAGCAGTAGGGCAGGGGGACCAGATACGCAGTATTTT.

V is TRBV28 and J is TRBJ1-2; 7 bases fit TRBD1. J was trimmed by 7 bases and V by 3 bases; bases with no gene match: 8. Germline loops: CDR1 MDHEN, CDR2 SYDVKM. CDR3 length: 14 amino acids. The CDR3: CASSLDRRSLGYTF. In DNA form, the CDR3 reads TGTGCCAGCAGTTTGGACAGGAGGTCCCTTGGCTACACCTTC.

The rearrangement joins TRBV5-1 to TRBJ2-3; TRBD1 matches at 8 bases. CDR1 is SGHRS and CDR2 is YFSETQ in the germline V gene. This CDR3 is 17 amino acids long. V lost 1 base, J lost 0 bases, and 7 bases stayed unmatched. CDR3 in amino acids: CASSLLLTGVSTDTQYF. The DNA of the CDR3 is TGCGCCAGCAGCTTGTTGTTGACAGGGGTCAGCACAGATACGCAGTATTTT.